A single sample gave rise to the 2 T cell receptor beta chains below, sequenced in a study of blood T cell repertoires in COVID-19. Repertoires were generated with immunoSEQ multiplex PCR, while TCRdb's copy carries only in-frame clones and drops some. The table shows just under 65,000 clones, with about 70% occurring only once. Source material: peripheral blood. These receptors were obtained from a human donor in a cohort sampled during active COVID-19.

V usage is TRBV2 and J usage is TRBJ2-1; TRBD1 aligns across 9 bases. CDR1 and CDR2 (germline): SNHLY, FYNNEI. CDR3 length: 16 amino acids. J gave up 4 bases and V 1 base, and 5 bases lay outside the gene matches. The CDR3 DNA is TGTGCCAGCAGTGAAGTCGGGACAGGGAGATACAATGAGCAGTTCTTC. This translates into CASSEVGTGRYNEQFF.

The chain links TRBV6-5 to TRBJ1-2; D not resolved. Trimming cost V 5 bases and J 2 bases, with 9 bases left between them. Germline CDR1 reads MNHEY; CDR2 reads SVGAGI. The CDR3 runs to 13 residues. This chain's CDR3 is CASSSDGNYGYTF. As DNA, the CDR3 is TGTGCCAGCAGTAGCGACGGAAACTATGGCTACACCTTC.